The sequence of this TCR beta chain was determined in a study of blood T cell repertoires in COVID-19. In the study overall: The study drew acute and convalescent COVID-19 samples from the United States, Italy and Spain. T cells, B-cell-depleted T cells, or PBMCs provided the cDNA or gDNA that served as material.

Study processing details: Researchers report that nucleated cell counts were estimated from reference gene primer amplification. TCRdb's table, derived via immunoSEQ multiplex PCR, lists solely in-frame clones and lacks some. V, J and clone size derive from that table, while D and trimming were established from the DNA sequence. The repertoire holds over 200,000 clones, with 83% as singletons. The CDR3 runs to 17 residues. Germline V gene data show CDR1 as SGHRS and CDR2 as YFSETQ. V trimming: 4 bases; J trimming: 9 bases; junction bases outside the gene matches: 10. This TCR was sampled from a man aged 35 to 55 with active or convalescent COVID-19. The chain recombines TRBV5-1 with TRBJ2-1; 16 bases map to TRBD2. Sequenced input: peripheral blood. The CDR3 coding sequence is TGCGCCAGCAGCAAGACTGGGACTAGCGGGGGGGCAGGTGAGCAGTTCTTC. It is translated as CASSKTGTSGGAGEQFF.